This T cell receptor beta chain originates from a study of T cells in Graves' hyperthyroidism and ophthalmopathy. TCR beta CDR3 region amplification was performed from RNA transcripts. HTBI primers drove first-round RT-PCR of the TCR CDR3. TCRdb passed the multiplex PCR reads through MiXCR, listing each CDR3 protein once. The repertoire has about 640,000 distinct CDR3 sequences, more than 20% of them found once; the top ten carry 30% to 40%. Ten or more counts support this clonotype. The source of this sequence is a man aged 30 to 39 with Graves' ophthalmopathy. Specimen: blood.

CDR3 residues: CASSGGLGAYEQYF. The DNA for the CDR3 is TGTGCCAGCAGTGGGGGGCTGGGCGCCTACGAGCAGTACTTC. This chain links TRBV2 with TRBJ2-7; D perhaps matches TRBD1 (6 bases). The germline V and J ends were trimmed by 4 bases and 2 bases, with 12 bases remaining between them. There are 14 residues in the CDR3. Germline values: CDR1 SNHLY, CDR2 FYNNEI.